This entry lists 26 T cell receptor beta chains sequenced from one sample in a study of blood T cell repertoires in COVID-19. Data came from immunoSEQ multiplex PCR; TCRdb stores just in-frame clones and leaves some out. This table has 140,000 or so clones, 60% to 85% appearing once. Material for sequencing was peripheral blood. Receptor source: a woman between 55 and 75 years old with acute or convalescent COVID-19.

The chain links TRBV7-9 to TRBJ2-4; D unclear. The CDR3 extends over 16 amino acids. V was trimmed by 5 bases and J by 0 bases, leaving 14 bases between them. Germline V gene data show CDR1 as SEHNR and CDR2 as FQNEAQ (reference sequence). CDR3 nucleotides: TGTGCCAGCAGCGCAGGCCGACCTCCAGCCAAAAACATTCAGTACTTC. It is translated as CASSAGRPPAKNIQYF.

The gene calls are TRBV28 and TRBJ1-1; D remains ambiguous. Germline lookup yields CDR1 MDHEN and CDR2 SYDVKM. The CDR3 is 15 amino acids. Trimming cost V 2 bases and J 6 bases, with 16 bases left between them. The CDR3 DNA reads TGTGCCAGCAGTTTAATGGCAGGCTGGATGGCTGAAGCTTTCTTT. This translates into CASSLMAGWMAEAFF.

This chain uses TRBV7-8 with TRBJ1-3, with TRBD1 as a possible D gene (6 bases). This CDR3 comprises 15 residues. The germline gives CDR1 SGHVS, CDR2 FQNEAQ. With 0 bases removed from V and 1 base from J, the gap between germline ends came to 7 bases. Here the CDR3 DNA reads TGTGCCAGCAGCTTAGCGGACAGATCTGGAAACACCATATATTTT. It yields the protein CASSLADRSGNTIYF.

The gene calls are TRBV6-5 and TRBJ1-1, with a weak D call TRBD1 (6 bases). CDR1 is MNHEY and CDR2 is SVGAGI in the germline V gene. This CDR3 has 14 amino acids. The V end was cut by 10 bases, the J end by 1 base, with 16 bases between. The CDR3 protein is CATADRISNTEAFF. The CDR3, as DNA: TGTGCCACCGCCGACAGGATCTCGAACACTGAAGCTTTCTTT.

Written as DNA, the CDR3 is TGTGCCAGCAGTGACCCACGACAGGGGGTGGTGACAGATACGCAGTATTTT. It translates to CASSDPRQGVVTDTQYF. V and J are TRBV2 and TRBJ2-3; 9 nucleotides line up with TRBD1. The CDR3 length is 17 residues. The V gene's germline CDR1 is SNHLY and CDR2 FYNNEI. V lost 3 bases to trimming and J lost 3 bases; unmatched junction nucleotides: 10.

The chain uses TRBV11-3 and TRBJ2-7; possibly TRBD2 for D (6 bases). The CDR3 has 14 amino acids. Germline V gene data show CDR1 as SGHNT and CDR2 as YENEEA. Trimming stripped 3 bases from V and 3 bases from J, with 12 bases between. CDR3 region: CASSLGGPNYEQYF. CDR3 DNA: TGTGCCAGCAGCTTGGGGGGACCGAACTACGAGCAGTACTTC.

The chain employs TRBV7-2 and TRBJ2-5; TRBD2 aligns across 9 bases. The V gene's germline CDR1 is SGHTA and CDR2 FQGNSA. CDR3 length: 14 residues. J lost 3 bases, V lost 4 bases, and 3 bases had no gene match. This CDR3 is CASSYSGSKETQYF. The CDR3, as DNA: TGTGCCAGCAGCTATAGCGGGAGCAAAGAGACCCAGTACTTC.

This chain links TRBV7-8 with TRBJ1-1, with a tentative D call TRBD1 (5 bases). The germline V and J ends were trimmed by 4 bases and 4 bases, with 16 bases remaining between them. CDR3 length: 15 amino acids. Germline-derived CDR1 and CDR2 are SGHVS and FQNEAQ. CDR3 sequence (DNA): TGTGCCAGCAGCTACAGTCAGGGAGGCGTCACTGAAGCTTTCTTT. This encodes CASSYSQGGVTEAFF.

CDR3 amino acids: CASSPLGVTSYEQYF. The CDR3 DNA is TGTGCCAGCTCACCATTGGGCGTGACCTCCTACGAGCAGTACTTC. The chain is built from TRBV18 and TRBJ2-7; D ambiguous. The CDR3 covers 15 residues. Germline values: CDR1 KGHSH, CDR2 LQKENI. V lost 2 bases and J 0 bases, leaving 11 bases between the germline ends.

The chain joins TRBV21-1 to TRBJ1-2; the DNA was not compared with TRBD1, the D call given in the table. TRBV21-1 is a documented pseudogene. The CDR3 loop spans 18 amino acids. The CDR3 nucleotides are TGTGCCAGCAGCAAAGCTAGGGCAGACAGGTTAGCTAACTATGGCTACACCTTC. Its protein is CASSKARADRLANYGYTF.

The chain couples TRBV3-1 (or the pseudogene TRBV3-2) to TRBJ1-3; no reliable D call. The V gene lost 8 bases and the J gene lost 1 base, with 9 bases spanning the gap. Germline CDR1 is LGHDT and CDR2 is YNNKEL (reference sequence). The CDR3 has 13 residues. CDR3 DNA sequence: TGTGCCAGCCGACCGACTTCTGGAAACACCATATATTTT. Its translation: CASRPTSGNTIYF.

The V and J genes are TRBV7-3 and TRBJ2-4; D is perhaps TRBD2 (6 bases). Germline CDR1 reads SGHTA; CDR2 reads FQGTGA. This CDR3 contains 14 residues. V shed 1 base and J shed 8 bases, with 12 bases lying between them. DNA for the CDR3: TGTGCCAGCAGCTTAAGGGCTACGGGGGACATTCAGTACTTC. Translation gives CASSLRATGDIQYF.

The J gene is TRBJ1-5, the V gene TRBV7-9; D is ambiguous. In germline, CDR1 is SEHNR, CDR2 FQNEAQ (reference sequence). V was pared by 3 bases and J by 6 bases, with 15 bases between. The CDR3 contains 15 residues. The CDR3: CASSFNRPDSQPQHF. CDR3 DNA: TGTGCCAGCAGCTTTAACAGACCAGATAGTCAGCCCCAGCATTTT.

This clone was observed a handful of times. This rearrangement joins TRBV18 to TRBJ1-2; TRBD1 matches at 7 bases. Germline V CDR1 and CDR2: KGHSH, LQKENI. The length of the CDR3 is 16 residues. The junction had 14 bases not matched to a gene; V was cut back by 6 bases and J by 4 bases. CDR3 protein: CASSPRDSQDFYGYTF. CDR3 DNA sequence: TGTGCCAGCTCGCCCCGGGACAGCCAAGACTTCTATGGCTACACCTTC.

The chain links TRBV9 to TRBJ1-2, with D maybe TRBD1 (5 bases). Trimming pared 0 bases from V and 4 bases from J, leaving 16 bases between. CDR3 length: 16 amino acids. CDR1 and CDR2 (germline): SGDLS, YYNGEE. The CDR3 protein is CASSVGLDRGGYGYTF. As DNA, the CDR3 is TGTGCCAGCAGCGTAGGTTTAGACCGGGGGGGCTATGGCTACACCTTC. Based on the CDR3 plus reference TRBV9 and TRBJ1-2, the full variable domain is DSGVTQTPKHLITATGQRVTLRCSPRSGDLSVYWYQQSLDQGLQFLIQYYNGEERAKGNILERFSAQQFPDLHSELNLSSLELGDSALYFCASSVGLDRGGYGYTFGSGTRLTVV.

This rearrangement joins TRBV7-2 to TRBJ1-2; possibly TRBD1 for D (5 bases). This CDR3 is built from 15 residues. Between the trimmed V and J ends, which lost 1 base and 4 bases, there was a span of 13 bases. Germline V gives CDR1 SGHTA, CDR2 FQGNSA. This chain's CDR3 is CASSLGGREVYGYTF. The CDR3 DNA sequence: TGTGCCAGCAGCTTAGGGGGCAGGGAAGTCTATGGCTACACCTTC.

The gene calls are TRBV4-1 and TRBJ2-7, with 10 bases matching TRBD2. With 5 bases clipped from V and 0 bases from J, the junction kept 4 bases outside the gene matches. CDR3 size: 15 residues. Germline CDR1 and CDR2: MGHRA and YSYEKL. The CDR3 is CASSATSGASYEQYF. The DNA for the CDR3 is TGCGCCAGCAGCGCAACTAGCGGGGCCTCCTACGAGCAGTACTTC.

The chain joins TRBV2 to TRBJ1-3, with D uncertain. The CDR3 spans 13 residues. The V end lost 6 bases, the J end lost 1 base, and 7 bases lay between the germline ends. From germline, CDR1 is SNHLY and CDR2 FYNNEI. CDR3 amino acids: CASRLGSGNTIYF. The CDR3 DNA reads as TGTGCCAGCAGGCTCGGGTCTGGAAACACCATATATTTT.

The chain is built from TRBV19 and TRBJ2-7; no firm D call. The V end lost 3 bases, the J end lost 3 bases, and 9 bases lay between the germline ends. The CDR3 consists of 13 residues. CDR1 is LNHDA and CDR2 is SQIVND in the germline V gene (reference sequence). The CDR3 bases are TGTGCCAGTAGTATCGAGATATTCTACGAGCAGTACTTC. Protein product: CASSIEIFYEQYF.

The chain is built from TRBV6-6 and TRBJ2-6; 9 nucleotides agree with TRBD1. V lost 5 bases to trimming and J lost 0 bases; unmatched junction nucleotides: 5. This CDR3 contains 17 residues. Germline-derived CDR1 and CDR2 are MNHNY and SVGAGI (reference sequence). CDR3 loop: CASSLGTGSSGANVLTF. Here the CDR3 DNA reads TGTGCCAGCAGTCTCGGGACAGGGAGCTCTGGGGCCAACGTCCTGACTTTC.

V is TRBV19 and J is TRBJ1-5; TRBD1 matches at 8 bases. CDR3 length: 15 amino acids. Germline lookup yields CDR1 LNHDA and CDR2 SQIVND (reference sequence). V trimming: 4 bases; J trimming: 6 bases; junction bases outside the gene matches: 8. The CDR3 DNA is TGTGCCAGTAGTACCGTCCAGGGGGCTAGTCAGCCCCAGCATTTT. Protein: CASSTVQGASQPQHF. Based on the CDR3 plus reference TRBV19 and TRBJ1-5, the full variable domain is DGGITQSPKYLFRKEGQNVTLSCEQNLNHDAMYWYRQDPGQGLRLIYYSQIVNDFQKGDIAEGYSVSREKKESFPLTVTSAQKNPTAFYLCASSTVQGASQPQHFGDGTRLSIL.

V and J are TRBV12-3 or TRBV12-4 and TRBJ1-5; D is uncertain. CDR3 length: 11 amino acids. V shed 4 bases and J shed 4 bases, with 2 bases lying between them. In DNA, the CDR3 is TGTGCCAGCAGTTCTAATCAGCCCCAGCATTTT. It encodes CASSSNQPQHF.

This chain connects TRBV9 to TRBJ2-7, with 8 bases aligning to TRBD2. Germline loops: CDR1 SGDLS, CDR2 YYNGEE. CDR3 size: 13 residues. V lost 0 bases, J lost 6 bases, and 2 bases stayed unmatched. The CDR3 reads CASSVDLAGEQYF. The CDR3, as DNA: TGTGCCAGCAGCGTAGATCTAGCGGGCGAGCAGTACTTC.

The rearrangement joins TRBV6-5 to TRBJ2-6; 8 bases match TRBD1. Germline loops: CDR1 MNHEY, CDR2 SVGAGI. V was clipped by 2 bases and J by 0 bases; unmatched bases: 0. The CDR3 spans 16 residues. The CDR3 region is CASSYGQGSGANVLTF. The CDR3 DNA reads TGTGCCAGCAGTTACGGACAGGGCTCTGGGGCCAACGTCCTGACTTTC.

This chain connects TRBV7-8 to TRBJ1-6; TRBD1 matches at 11 bases. V lost 6 bases, J lost 8 bases, and 6 bases stayed unmatched. The CDR3 runs to 15 residues. Germline V gives CDR1 SGHVS, CDR2 FQNEAQ. CDR3: CASSTRDRGDSPLHF. The CDR3 nucleotides are TGTGCCAGCAGTACCCGGGACAGGGGGGATTCACCCCTCCACTTT.

This rearrangement joins TRBV5-1 to TRBJ2-7; 9 bases are shared with TRBD2. The germline gives CDR1 SGHRS, CDR2 YFSETQ. V lost 4 bases, J lost 7 bases, and 15 bases stayed unmatched. The CDR3 runs 16 residues. CDR3 DNA sequence: TGCGCCAGCAGCCCACGGGAGTTAGCGGGAGTGGAGGAGCAGTACTTC. Protein: CASSPRELAGVEEQYF. Drawing the rest from reference TRBV5-1 and TRBJ2-7, the complete variable domain is KAGVTQTPRYLIKTRGQQVTLSCSPISGHRSVSWYQQTPGQGLQFLFEYFSETQRNKGNFPGRFSGRQFSNSRSEMNVSTLELGDSALYLCASSPRELAGVEEQYFGPGTRLTVT.